This is a list of T cell receptor beta chains from one sample in a study of cytomegalovirus exposure and HLA in healthy donors. TCRdb's copy holds only in-frame clones and misses some; the assay was immunoSEQ multiplex PCR. This table holds over 150,000 clones, roughly 79% found once. Source material: PBMCs. Receptors originate from a young man in good health and CMV-seronegative. Each CDR3 is given with its conserved first and last residue. Fields, in order: J gene, D gene, V gene, clone size, CDR3 DNA, CDR3 protein. The D gene is left open where the match is weak. The listing skips clone size in some rows; elsewhere it reads once, few, many or a size class.

j_call: TRBJ1-2
d_call: -
v_call: TRBV6-6
clone_size: once
cdr3_nt: TGTGCCAGCAGTTTCTCCAACCCGGGACACCTGTATGGCTACACCTTC
cdr3_aa: CASSFSNPGHLYGYTF

j_call: TRBJ2-3
d_call: -
v_call: TRBV7-2
clone_size: -
cdr3_nt: TGTGCCAGCAGCTTTTCAACAGATACGCAGTATTTT
cdr3_aa: CASSFSTDTQYF

j_call: TRBJ2-5
d_call: -
v_call: TRBV5-1
clone_size: -
cdr3_nt: TGCGCCAGCAGCTTGGTAGGGGCAGGGCATTCAGAGACCCAGTACTTC
cdr3_aa: CASSLVGAGHSETQYF

j_call: TRBJ2-7
d_call: TRBD2
v_call: TRBV7-3
clone_size: -
cdr3_nt: TGTGCCAGCAGCTTGGGGGGGATTTCCTACGAGCAGTACTTC
cdr3_aa: CASSLGGISYEQYF

j_call: TRBJ2-3
d_call: TRBD2
v_call: TRBV4-1
clone_size: -
cdr3_nt: TGCGCCAGCAACCCAAGGCCCTTAGCGGGGGTCGCTAATACGCAGTATTTT
cdr3_aa: CASNPRPLAGVANTQYF

j_call: TRBJ1-1
d_call: TRBD1
v_call: TRBV6-1
clone_size: -
cdr3_nt: TGTGCCAGCAGTTGGGACAGGGGGTTCGCTGAAGCTTTCTTT
cdr3_aa: CASSWDRGFAEAFF

j_call: TRBJ2-4
d_call: -
v_call: TRBV25-1
clone_size: -
cdr3_nt: TGTGCCAGCACGATGAGTCCCGCAAACATTCAGTACTTC
cdr3_aa: CASTMSPANIQYF

j_call: TRBJ1-5
d_call: -
v_call: TRBV2
clone_size: -
cdr3_nt: TGTGCCAGCAGACCCACTGACAGATTCAATCAGCCCCAGCATTTT
cdr3_aa: CASRPTDRFNQPQHF

j_call: TRBJ2-1
d_call: -
v_call: TRBV6-5
clone_size: -
cdr3_nt: TGTGCCAGCAGCCTAGGGGGATCCTACAATGAGCAGTTCTTC
cdr3_aa: CASSLGGSYNEQFF

j_call: TRBJ1-3
d_call: TRBD1
v_call: TRBV2
clone_size: -
cdr3_nt: TGTGCCAGCATTCCGATGGGACAGGGGAGGGGAAACACCATATATTTT
cdr3_aa: CASIPMGQGRGNTIYF

j_call: TRBJ1-1
d_call: -
v_call: TRBV28
clone_size: -
cdr3_nt: TGTGCCAGCAGTTTTTCAACGGGGACTGAAGCTTTCTTT
cdr3_aa: CASSFSTGTEAFF

j_call: TRBJ1-1
d_call: -
v_call: TRBV4-2
clone_size: -
cdr3_nt: TGTGCCAGCAGCTTGGCCGGGGGTGCCACTGAAGCTTTCTTT
cdr3_aa: CASSLAGGATEAFF

j_call: TRBJ2-3
d_call: TRBD2
v_call: TRBV5-1
clone_size: -
cdr3_nt: TGCGCCAGCAGCTTCAGACTAGCGACCACTAGCACAGATACGCAGTATTTT
cdr3_aa: CASSFRLATTSTDTQYF

j_call: TRBJ2-5
d_call: TRBD2
v_call: TRBV2
clone_size: -
cdr3_nt: TGTGCCAGCAGCGCGAATAGCGGGGGCAAAGAGACCCAGTACTTC
cdr3_aa: CASSANSGGKETQYF

j_call: TRBJ1-6
d_call: -
v_call: TRBV6-5
clone_size: -
cdr3_nt: TGTGCCAGCAGTTATCGTCAGGATAATTCACCCCTCCACTTT
cdr3_aa: CASSYRQDNSPLHF

j_call: TRBJ2-5
d_call: -
v_call: TRBV9
clone_size: -
cdr3_nt: TGTGCCAGCAGCTTCTTAAAGGAGGAGACCCAGTACTTC
cdr3_aa: CASSFLKEETQYF

j_call: TRBJ2-7
d_call: TRBD1
v_call: TRBV6-5
clone_size: -
cdr3_nt: TGTGCCAGCAGCCCTCCGACAGGGATACACGAGCAGTACTTC
cdr3_aa: CASSPPTGIHEQYF

j_call: TRBJ1-6
d_call: -
v_call: TRBV5-1
clone_size: once
cdr3_nt: TGCGCCAGCAGCTTGGGACTCAGGGGAGATAATTCACCCCTCCACTTT
cdr3_aa: CASSLGLRGDNSPLHF

j_call: TRBJ2-4
d_call: TRBD1
v_call: TRBV2
clone_size: -
cdr3_nt: TGTGCCAGCAGTGATTGGACAGGGGAAAACAGTCAGTACTTC
cdr3_aa: CASSDWTGENSQYF

j_call: TRBJ1-2
d_call: -
v_call: TRBV29-1
clone_size: -
cdr3_nt: TGCAGCGCCGCAGTTCAGGACTATGGCTACACCTTC
cdr3_aa: CSAAVQDYGYTF

j_call: TRBJ1-1
d_call: -
v_call: TRBV6-5
clone_size: -
cdr3_nt: TGTGCCAGCAGTTCCTTTGCCAGCCTAGATCGAGAAGCTTTCTTT
cdr3_aa: CASSSFASLDREAFF

j_call: TRBJ2-5
d_call: -
v_call: TRBV27
clone_size: few
cdr3_nt: TGTGCCAGCAGTTTATACCTAGGTCTGCGGGAGACCCAGTACTTC
cdr3_aa: CASSLYLGLRETQYF

j_call: TRBJ1-1
d_call: -
v_call: TRBV28
clone_size: few
cdr3_nt: TGTGCCAGCAGTTACGAGTACACTGAAGCTTTCTTT
cdr3_aa: CASSYEYTEAFF

j_call: TRBJ2-1
d_call: TRBD2
v_call: TRBV27
clone_size: -
cdr3_nt: TGTGCCAGCAGTTTACGGGGGGCCTACAATGAGCAGTTCTTC
cdr3_aa: CASSLRGAYNEQFF

j_call: TRBJ2-1
d_call: TRBD2
v_call: TRBV30
clone_size: once
cdr3_nt: TGTGCCTGGAGCGGACTAGCGGGGGGCCGTAATGAGCAGTTCTTC
cdr3_aa: CAWSGLAGGRNEQFF

j_call: TRBJ1-1
d_call: -
v_call: TRBV19
clone_size: once
cdr3_nt: TGTGCCAGTAGTATCGGCAGGGAAAGTGAAGCTTTCTTT
cdr3_aa: CASSIGRESEAFF

j_call: TRBJ2-1
d_call: TRBD2
v_call: TRBV5-1
clone_size: -
cdr3_nt: TGCGCCAGCAGCTGGGCGGCGGGGGGGACCTACAATGAGCAGTTCTTC
cdr3_aa: CASSWAAGGTYNEQFF

j_call: TRBJ2-7
d_call: -
v_call: TRBV6-6
clone_size: -
cdr3_nt: TGTGCCAGCAGCCGCCCCCGCGGCGAGCAGTACTTC
cdr3_aa: CASSRPRGEQYF

j_call: TRBJ2-5
d_call: TRBD1
v_call: TRBV5-1
clone_size: -
cdr3_nt: TGCGCCAGCGGTACCGGGACAGGGGAACCTCAGGAGCAGTACTTC
cdr3_aa: CASGTGTGEPQEQYF

j_call: TRBJ2-3
d_call: -
v_call: TRBV14
clone_size: -
cdr3_nt: TGTGCCAGCAGCCTTCAGTTGGGCTCCACAGATACGCAGTATTTT
cdr3_aa: CASSLQLGSTDTQYF

j_call: TRBJ2-5
d_call: TRBD1
v_call: TRBV28
clone_size: -
cdr3_nt: TGTGCCAGCAGCTTAGACAGGGAGCAGACCCAGTACTTC
cdr3_aa: CASSLDREQTQYF

j_call: TRBJ2-2
d_call: TRBD1
v_call: TRBV10-3
clone_size: -
cdr3_nt: TGTGCCGCCGGGACAGGGAACACCGGGGAGCTGTTTTTT
cdr3_aa: CAAGTGNTGELFF

j_call: TRBJ2-3
d_call: -
v_call: TRBV19
clone_size: -
cdr3_nt: TGTGCCAGTAGTAGACAGGGACTTGGAGATACGCAGTATTTT
cdr3_aa: CASSRQGLGDTQYF

j_call: TRBJ1-1
d_call: -
v_call: TRBV5-1
clone_size: -
cdr3_nt: TGCGCCAGCAGCTCCACGAGAAGGGGCCACACTGAAGCTTTCTTT
cdr3_aa: CASSSTRRGHTEAFF

j_call: TRBJ1-6
d_call: -
v_call: TRBV5-1
clone_size: once
cdr3_nt: TGCGCCAGCAGCTTGGTGCAGGGGCGGTATTCACCCCTCCACTTT
cdr3_aa: CASSLVQGRYSPLHF

j_call: TRBJ2-5
d_call: TRBD2
v_call: TRBV28
clone_size: few
cdr3_nt: TGTGCCAGCAGTGGGGTAGCGGGGCAAGAGACCCAGTACTTC
cdr3_aa: CASSGVAGQETQYF

j_call: TRBJ1-6
d_call: TRBD1
v_call: TRBV5-5
clone_size: -
cdr3_nt: TGTGCCAGCAGCTTATTTTCGACAGGGGGCACACCCCTCCACTTT
cdr3_aa: CASSLFSTGGTPLHF

j_call: TRBJ2-1
d_call: -
v_call: TRBV5-6
clone_size: -
cdr3_nt: TGTGCCAGCAGCTTACTCAATGAGCAGTTCTTC
cdr3_aa: CASSLLNEQFF

j_call: TRBJ1-6
d_call: -
v_call: TRBV6-1
clone_size: -
cdr3_nt: TGTGCCAGCAGAAAACAGGACTATAATTCACCCCTCCACTTT
cdr3_aa: CASRKQDYNSPLHF

j_call: TRBJ2-3
d_call: -
v_call: TRBV9
clone_size: -
cdr3_nt: TGTGCCAGCAGCCCCCAAACAGATACGCAGTATTTT
cdr3_aa: CASSPQTDTQYF

j_call: TRBJ2-1
d_call: TRBD1
v_call: TRBV9
clone_size: -
cdr3_nt: TGTGCCAGCAGCCCACAGGGGCCGAGCTCCTACAATGAGCAGTTCTTC
cdr3_aa: CASSPQGPSSYNEQFF

j_call: TRBJ2-2
d_call: -
v_call: TRBV4-1
clone_size: -
cdr3_nt: TGCGCCAGCAGCCAAGGGTTTCGGACAGTGAACACCGGGGAGCTGTTTTTT
cdr3_aa: CASSQGFRTVNTGELFF

j_call: TRBJ2-1
d_call: -
v_call: TRBV9
clone_size: -
cdr3_nt: TGTGCCAGCAGCGTAGGTCAAGCGTACAATGAGCAGTTCTTC
cdr3_aa: CASSVGQAYNEQFF

j_call: TRBJ1-4
d_call: -
v_call: TRBV5-1
clone_size: -
cdr3_nt: TGCGCCAGCAGCTTGGATCAGAATGAAAAACTGTTTTTT
cdr3_aa: CASSLDQNEKLFF

j_call: TRBJ2-1
d_call: TRBD2
v_call: TRBV15
clone_size: -
cdr3_nt: TGTGCCACCAGCAGAAGGACTAGCACTGCCAATGAGCAGTTCTTC
cdr3_aa: CATSRRTSTANEQFF

j_call: TRBJ2-5
d_call: TRBD2
v_call: TRBV5-1
clone_size: -
cdr3_nt: TGCGCCAGCAGCTTTCGCAGGACTAGCGGTCACCAAGAGACCCAGTACTTC
cdr3_aa: CASSFRRTSGHQETQYF

j_call: TRBJ2-1
d_call: TRBD2
v_call: TRBV19
clone_size: -
cdr3_nt: TGTGCCAGTAGAGAGCGGGGGGGACGGTATGAGCAGTTCTTC
cdr3_aa: CASRERGGRYEQFF

j_call: TRBJ1-2
d_call: TRBD1
v_call: TRBV6-5
clone_size: -
cdr3_nt: TGTGCCAGCAGTTTGACAGGGGGCGCTAACTATGGCTACACCTTC
cdr3_aa: CASSLTGGANYGYTF